This T cell receptor (beta chain) was found in a study of blood T cells in healthy people across ages. Looked up from germline, CDR1 is SQVTM and CDR2 is ANQGSEA. There are 16 residues in the CDR3. J gave up 0 bases and V 8 bases, and 13 bases lay outside the gene matches. Primers used in a second PCR of about 6 to 11 cycles were a sample-barcoded 5' primer and a J-beta primer mix. Using its own MiXCR run on the 5' RACE reads, TCRdb lists one record per CDR3 protein. This table holds under 700,000 distinct CDR3 sequences, 24% found once. Broader study findings: There was no known CMV status for donors, so expanded clonotype changes were possibly confounded. TCR beta diversity, measured per million T cells, fell in a roughly linear way with age.

This clonotype has more than one count but fewer than ten. Its specificity is unknown. This sample also belongs to another study, concerning T cells of mothers and their children. In that study: Per mother, over 9 million TCR beta CDR3 reads were obtained; per child, a few million. The search for persistent microchimeric T cell clones detected none.

This chain links TRBV29-1 with TRBJ1-5; the match to TRBD1 covers 7 bases. The source is a boy aged 5-17 years in good health. Sequenced: blood. CDR3 residues: CSPRDSQLFSNQPQHF. CDR3 bases: TGCAGCCCCCGGGACAGCCAACTATTTAGCAATCAGCCCCAGCATTTT.